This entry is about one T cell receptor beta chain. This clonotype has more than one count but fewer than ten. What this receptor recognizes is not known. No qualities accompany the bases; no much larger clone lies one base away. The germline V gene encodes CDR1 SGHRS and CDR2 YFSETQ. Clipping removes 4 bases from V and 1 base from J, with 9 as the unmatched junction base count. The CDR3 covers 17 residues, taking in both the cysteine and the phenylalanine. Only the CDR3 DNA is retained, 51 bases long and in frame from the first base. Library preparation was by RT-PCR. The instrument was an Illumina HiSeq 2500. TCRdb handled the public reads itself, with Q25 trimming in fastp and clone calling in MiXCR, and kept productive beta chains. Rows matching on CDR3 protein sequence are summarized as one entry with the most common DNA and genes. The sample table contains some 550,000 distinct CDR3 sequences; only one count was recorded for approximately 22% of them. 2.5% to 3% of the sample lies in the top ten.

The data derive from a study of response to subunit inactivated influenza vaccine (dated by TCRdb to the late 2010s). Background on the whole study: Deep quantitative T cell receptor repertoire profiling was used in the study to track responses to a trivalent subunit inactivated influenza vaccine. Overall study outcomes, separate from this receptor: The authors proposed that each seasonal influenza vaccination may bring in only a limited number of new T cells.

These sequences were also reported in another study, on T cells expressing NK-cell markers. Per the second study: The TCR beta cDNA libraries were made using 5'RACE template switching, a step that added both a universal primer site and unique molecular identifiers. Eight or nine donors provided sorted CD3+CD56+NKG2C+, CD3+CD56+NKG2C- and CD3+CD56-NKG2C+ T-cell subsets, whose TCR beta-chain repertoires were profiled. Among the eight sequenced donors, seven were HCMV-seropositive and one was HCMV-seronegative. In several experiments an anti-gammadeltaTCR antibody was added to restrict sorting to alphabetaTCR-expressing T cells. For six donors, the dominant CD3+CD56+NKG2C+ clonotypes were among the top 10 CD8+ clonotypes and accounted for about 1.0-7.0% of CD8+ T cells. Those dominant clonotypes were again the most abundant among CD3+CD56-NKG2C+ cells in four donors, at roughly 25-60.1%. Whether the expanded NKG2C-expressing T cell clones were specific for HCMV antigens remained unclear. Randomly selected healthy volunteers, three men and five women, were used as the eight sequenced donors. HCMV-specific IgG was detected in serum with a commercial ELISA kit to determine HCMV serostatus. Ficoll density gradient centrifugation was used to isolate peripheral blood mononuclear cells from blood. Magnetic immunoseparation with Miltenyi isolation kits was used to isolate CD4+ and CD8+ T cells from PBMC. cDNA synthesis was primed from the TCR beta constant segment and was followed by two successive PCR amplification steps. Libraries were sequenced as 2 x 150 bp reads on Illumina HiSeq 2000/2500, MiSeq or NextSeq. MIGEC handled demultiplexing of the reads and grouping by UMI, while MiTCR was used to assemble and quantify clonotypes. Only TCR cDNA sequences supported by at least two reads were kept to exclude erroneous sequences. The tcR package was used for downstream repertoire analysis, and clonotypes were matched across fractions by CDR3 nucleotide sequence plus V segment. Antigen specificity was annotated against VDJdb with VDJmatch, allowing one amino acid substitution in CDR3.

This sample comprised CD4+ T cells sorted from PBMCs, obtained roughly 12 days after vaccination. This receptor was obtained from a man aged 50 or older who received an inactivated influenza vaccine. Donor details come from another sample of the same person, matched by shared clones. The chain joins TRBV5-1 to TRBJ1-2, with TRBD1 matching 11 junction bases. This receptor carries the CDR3 CASSRLGQGAFNYGYTF. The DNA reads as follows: TGCGCCAGCAGCCGCCTAGGACAGGGGGCGTTTAACTATGGCTACACCTTC. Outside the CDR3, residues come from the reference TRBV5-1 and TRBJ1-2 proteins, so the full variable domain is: KAGVTQTPRYLIKTRGQQVTLSCSPISGHRSVSWYQQTPGQGLQFLFEYFSETQRNKGNFPGRFSGRQFSNSRSEMNVSTLELGDSALYLCASSRLGQGAFNYGYTFGSGTRLTVV.